This TCR beta chain was profiled in a study of blood T cell repertoires in COVID-19. Study as a whole: Samples taken during acute and convalescent COVID-19 were collected in the United States, Italy and Spain. Sources were T cells, B-cell-depleted T cells, or PBMCs; the material itself was cDNA or gDNA.

As processed by the authors: The assay estimated nucleated cells by amplifying reference gene primers. TCRdb's copy holds only in-frame clones and misses some; the assay was immunoSEQ multiplex PCR. V and J calls plus clone size are reproduced from that table; the DNA served to infer D and trimming. Of approximately 670,000 clones listed, more than 80% are singletons. V shed 4 bases, J shed 0 bases, and the junction held 3 bases outside the gene matches. The CDR3 sequence is 15 residues long. From germline, CDR1 is SNHLY and CDR2 FYNNEI. V and J are TRBV2 and TRBJ2-1, with TRBD2 matching over 7 bases. The receptor comes from a woman aged 18-29 years with acute or convalescent COVID-19. The sequenced sample was peripheral blood. The CDR3 coding sequence is TGTGCCAGCAGTGTCGGGGGGTTCTCCTACAATGAGCAGTTCTTC. Amino acids: CASSVGGFSYNEQFF.